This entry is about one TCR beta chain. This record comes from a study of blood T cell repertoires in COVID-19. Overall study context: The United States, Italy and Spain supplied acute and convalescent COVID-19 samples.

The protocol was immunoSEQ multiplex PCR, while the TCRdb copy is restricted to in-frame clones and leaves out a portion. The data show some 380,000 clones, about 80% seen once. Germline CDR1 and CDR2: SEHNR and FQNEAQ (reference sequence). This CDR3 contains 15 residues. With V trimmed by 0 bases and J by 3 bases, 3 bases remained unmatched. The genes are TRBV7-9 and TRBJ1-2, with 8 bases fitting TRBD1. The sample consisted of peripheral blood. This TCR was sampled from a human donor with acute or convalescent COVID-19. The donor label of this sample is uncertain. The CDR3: CASSLALGQDYGYTF. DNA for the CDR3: TGTGCCAGCAGCTTAGCCCTGGGACAGGACTATGGCTACACCTTC.